This T cell receptor beta chain was profiled in a study of identical twins. Study findings and constraints: Cord blood's abundant beta clonotypes had fewer insertions, unlike memory repertoires.

In this sample, this clonotype turned up a few times. The antigen remains unidentified. Trimming removed 4 bases from V and 1 base from J; junction bases left unmatched: 5. The CDR3 is 18 amino acids. Germline loops: CDR1 SGHRS, CDR2 YFSETQ. TCRdb recomputed calls from the 5' RACE reads with MiXCR, one row per CDR3 protein. The sample gives about 220,000 distinct CDR3 sequences, approximately 7.9% of which show up once; 5% to 6% is in the top ten. These same records also appear under a second study, on yellow fever vaccine responses in identical twins.

The TCR sequence derives from a woman aged 18-35 years in good health. Material: CD8+ T cells sorted from blood. This chain joins TRBV5-1 and TRBJ2-4, with 16 bases lining up with TRBD2. The CDR3 loop is CASSPGLAGGLAKNIQYF. For the CDR3, the DNA is TGCGCCAGCAGCCCGGGACTAGCGGGGGGGCTTGCCAAAAACATTCAGTACTTC.